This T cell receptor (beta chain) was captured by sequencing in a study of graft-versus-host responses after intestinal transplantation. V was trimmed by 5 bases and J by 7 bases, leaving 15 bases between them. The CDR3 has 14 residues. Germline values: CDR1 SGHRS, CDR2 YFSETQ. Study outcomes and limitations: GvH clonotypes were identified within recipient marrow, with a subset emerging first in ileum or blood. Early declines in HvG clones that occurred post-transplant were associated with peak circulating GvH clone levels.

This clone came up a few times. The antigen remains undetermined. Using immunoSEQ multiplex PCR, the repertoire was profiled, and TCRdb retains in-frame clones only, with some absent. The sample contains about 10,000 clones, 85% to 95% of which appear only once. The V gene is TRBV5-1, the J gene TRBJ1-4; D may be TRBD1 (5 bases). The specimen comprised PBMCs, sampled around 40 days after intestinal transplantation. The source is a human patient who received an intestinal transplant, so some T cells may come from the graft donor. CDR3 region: CASRLDVGGEKLFF. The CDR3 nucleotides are TGCGCCAGCAGACTGGACGTGGGGGGTGAAAAACTGTTTTTT. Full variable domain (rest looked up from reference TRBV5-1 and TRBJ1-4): KAGVTQTPRYLIKTRGQQVTLSCSPISGHRSVSWYQQTPGQGLQFLFEYFSETQRNKGNFPGRFSGRQFSNSRSEMNVSTLELGDSALYLCASRLDVGGEKLFFGSGTQLSVL.